This is a list of T cell receptor beta chains from one sample in a study of blood T cell repertoires in COVID-19. Using immunoSEQ multiplex PCR, the repertoire was profiled, and TCRdb retains in-frame clones only, with some absent. Of 150,000 to 200,000 clones in the sample, 80% to 90% were seen once. Sequencing used peripheral blood. The receptors shown here come from a man in his forties or fifties with active or convalescent COVID-19. Both conserved end residues are part of each CDR3. The D gene is left open where the match is weak. Clone sizes are given selectively: once, few, many, or a class where the clone is expanded.

TRBV7-9	TRBD1	TRBJ2-7	-	CASSLSSGTDSYEQYF	TGTGCCAGCAGCTTATCCTCAGGGACAGATTCCTACGAGCAGTACTTC
TRBV27	-	TRBJ2-7	once	CASSLDPRGSYEQYF	TGTGCCAGCAGTTTAGACCCCAGGGGCTCCTACGAGCAGTACTTC
TRBV18	-	TRBJ2-1	few	CASSPPSGHRLENEQFF	TGTGCCAGCTCACCACCCAGCGGGCATCGGCTAGAGAATGAGCAGTTCTTC
TRBV20-1	-	TRBJ1-2	-	CSATDNQGYTF	TGCAGTGCGACGGACAACCAAGGCTACACCTTC
TRBV3-1/TRBV3-2	-	TRBJ1-3	-	CASSQTSLAGNTIYF	TGTGCCAGCAGCCAGACAAGCCTTGCTGGAAACACCATATATTTT
TRBV6-5	-	TRBJ1-1	-	CASLQGTNTEAFF	TGTGCCAGCTTGCAGGGGACGAACACTGAAGCTTTCTTT
TRBV27	TRBD2	TRBJ2-7	-	CASSFGIGSGNSYEQYF	TGTGCCAGCAGTTTTGGGATCGGGAGCGGGAACTCCTACGAGCAGTACTTC
TRBV5-6	TRBD1	TRBJ1-5	few	CASSIDRGSSQHF	TGTGCCAGCAGCATAGACAGGGGATCTTCCCAGCATTTT
TRBV21-1	-	TRBJ1-1	-	CASSISGTVGNTEAFF	TGTGCCAGCAGCATCAGTGGGACAGTCGGGAACACTGAAGCTTTCTTT
TRBV12-3/TRBV12-4	-	TRBJ1-1	-	CASSEQGGGAFF	TGTGCCAGCAGTGAACAGGGTGGCGGCGCTTTCTTT
TRBV19	TRBD1	TRBJ1-2	-	CASKQGQGSYGYTF	TGTGCCAGTAAACAGGGACAGGGGTCTTATGGCTACACCTTC
TRBV6-5	TRBD1	TRBJ1-5	-	CASRTTGESNQPQHF	TGTGCCAGCAGAACCACAGGGGAGAGCAATCAGCCCCAGCATTTT
TRBV5-4	TRBD1	TRBJ1-3	-	CASSLKDRFSGNTIYF	TGTGCCAGCAGCTTAAAGGACAGGTTCTCTGGAAACACCATATATTTT
TRBV2	-	TRBJ1-2	-	CASSEGGTGYTF	TGTGCCAGCAGTGAGGGGGGTACTGGCTACACCTTC
TRBV7-3	-	TRBJ2-3	-	CASSFGAASTDTQYF	TGTGCCAGCAGCTTCGGAGCAGCTAGCACAGATACGCAGTATTTT
TRBV6-6	TRBD2	TRBJ2-3	-	CASSYTSGVHTDTQYF	TGTGCCAGCAGTTACACCAGCGGGGTACACACAGATACGCAGTATTTT
TRBV3-1/TRBV3-2	-	TRBJ1-1	-	CASSRQRREAFF	TGTGCCAGCAGTCGACAGCGCCGTGAAGCTTTCTTT
TRBV12-5	-	TRBJ2-2	-	CASGLELVYGELFF	TGTGCTAGTGGTTTGGAGCTGGTGTACGGGGAGCTGTTTTTT